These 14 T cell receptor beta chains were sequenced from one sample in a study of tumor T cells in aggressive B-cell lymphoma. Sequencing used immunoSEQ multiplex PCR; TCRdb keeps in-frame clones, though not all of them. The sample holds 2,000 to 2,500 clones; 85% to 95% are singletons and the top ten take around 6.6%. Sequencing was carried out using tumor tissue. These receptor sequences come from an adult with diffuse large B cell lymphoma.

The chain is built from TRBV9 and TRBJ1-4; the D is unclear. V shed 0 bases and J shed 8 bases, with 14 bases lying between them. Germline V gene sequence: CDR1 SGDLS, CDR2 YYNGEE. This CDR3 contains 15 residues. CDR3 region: CASSVANSPGEKLFF. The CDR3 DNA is TGTGCCAGCAGCGTAGCCAACAGCCCGGGGGAAAAACTGTTTTTT.

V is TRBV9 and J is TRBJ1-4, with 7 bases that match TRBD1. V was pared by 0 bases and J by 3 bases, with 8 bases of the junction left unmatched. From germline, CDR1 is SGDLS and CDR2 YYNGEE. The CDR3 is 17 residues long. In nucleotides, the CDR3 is TGTGCCAGCAGCGTAGCAGAAGGGGGCTGGGCTAATGAAAAACTGTTTTTT. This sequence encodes CASSVAEGGWANEKLFF.

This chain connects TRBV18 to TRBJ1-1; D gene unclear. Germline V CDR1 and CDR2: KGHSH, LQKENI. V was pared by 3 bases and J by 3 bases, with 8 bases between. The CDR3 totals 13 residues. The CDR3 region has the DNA TGTGCCAGCTCACCCGACATCGACACTGAAGCTTTCTTT. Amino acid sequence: CASSPDIDTEAFF.

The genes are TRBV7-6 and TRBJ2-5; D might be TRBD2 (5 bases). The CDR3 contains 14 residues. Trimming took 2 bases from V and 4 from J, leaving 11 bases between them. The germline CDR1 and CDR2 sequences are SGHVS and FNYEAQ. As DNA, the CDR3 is TGTGCCAGCAGCTTATATGCGGGTCGAGAGACCCAGTACTTC. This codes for CASSLYAGRETQYF.

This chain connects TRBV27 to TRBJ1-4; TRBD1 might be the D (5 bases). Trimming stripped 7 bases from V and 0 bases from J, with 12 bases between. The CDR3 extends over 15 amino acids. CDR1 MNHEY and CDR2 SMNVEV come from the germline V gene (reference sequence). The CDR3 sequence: CASTQTGATNEKLFF. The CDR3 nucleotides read TGTGCCAGCACCCAAACGGGGGCAACTAATGAAAAACTGTTTTTT.

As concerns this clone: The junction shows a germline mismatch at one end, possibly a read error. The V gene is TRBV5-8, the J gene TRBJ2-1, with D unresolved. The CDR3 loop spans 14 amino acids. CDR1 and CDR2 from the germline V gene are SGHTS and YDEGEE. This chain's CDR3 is CVSSFASSYNEQFF. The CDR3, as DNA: TGTGTCAGCAGCTTTGCCAGCTCCTACAATGAGCAGTTCTTC. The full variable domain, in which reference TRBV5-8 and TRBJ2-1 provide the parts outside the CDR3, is EAGVTQSPTHLIKTRGQQATLRCSPISGHTSVYWYQQALGLGLQFLLWYDEGEERNRGNFPPRFSGRQFPNYSSELNVNALELEDSALYLCVSSFASSYNEQFFGPGTRLTVL.

The CDR3 loop is CASSIEGRRSTANYGYTF. Here the CDR3 DNA reads TGTGCCAGTAGTATAGAGGGTCGGAGGTCGACCGCTAACTATGGCTACACCTTC. V is TRBV19 and J is TRBJ1-2; the D is unclear. The germline gives CDR1 LNHDA, CDR2 SQIVND (reference sequence). The CDR3 has 18 amino acids. V lost 0 bases and J lost 0, with 17 bases in between. The variable domain in full, completed from reference TRBV19 and TRBJ1-2, reads DGGITQSPKYLFRKEGQNVTLSCEQNLNHDAMYWYRQDPGQGLRLIYYSQIVNDFQKGDIAEGYSVSREKKESFPLTVTSAQKNPTAFYLCASSIEGRRSTANYGYTFGSGTRLTVV.

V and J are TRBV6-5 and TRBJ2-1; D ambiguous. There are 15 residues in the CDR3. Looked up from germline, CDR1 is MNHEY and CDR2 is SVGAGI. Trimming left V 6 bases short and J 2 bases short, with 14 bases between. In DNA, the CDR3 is TGTGCCAGCAGACCCGCCCGGAGACCCTACAATGAGCAGTTCTTC. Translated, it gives CASRPARRPYNEQFF.

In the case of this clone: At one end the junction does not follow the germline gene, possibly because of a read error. The CDR3, as DNA: TGTGCCAGCAGTGAACCTGGACAGGTTGAGGGCAGTCAGCCCCAGCATTTT. It is translated as CASSEPGQVEGSQPQHF. V gene TRBV10-2 combines with J gene TRBJ1-5; the match to TRBD1 covers 7 bases. The CDR3 runs 17 residues. CDR1 WSHSY and CDR2 SAAADI come from the germline V gene.

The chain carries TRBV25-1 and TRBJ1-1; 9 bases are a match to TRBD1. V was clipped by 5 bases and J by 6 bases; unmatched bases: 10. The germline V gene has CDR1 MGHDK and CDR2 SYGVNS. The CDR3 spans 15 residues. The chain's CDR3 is CASSYPGQGSPEAFF. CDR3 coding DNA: TGTGCCAGCAGTTATCCGGGACAGGGCAGTCCTGAAGCTTTCTTT. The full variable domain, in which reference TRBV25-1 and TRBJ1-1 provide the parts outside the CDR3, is EADIYQTPRYLVIGTGKKITLECSQTMGHDKMYWYQQDPGMELHLIHYSYGVNSTEKGDLSSESTVSRIRTEHFPLTLESARPSHTSQYLCASSYPGQGSPEAFFGQGTRLTVV.

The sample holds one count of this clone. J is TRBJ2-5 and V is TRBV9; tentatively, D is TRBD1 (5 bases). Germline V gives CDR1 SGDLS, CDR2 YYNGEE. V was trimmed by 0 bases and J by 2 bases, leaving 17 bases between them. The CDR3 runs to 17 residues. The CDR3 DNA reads TGTGCCAGCAGCGTAGGAGCAGGGCCCCCTTCACAAGAGACCCAGTACTTC. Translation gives CASSVGAGPPSQETQYF.

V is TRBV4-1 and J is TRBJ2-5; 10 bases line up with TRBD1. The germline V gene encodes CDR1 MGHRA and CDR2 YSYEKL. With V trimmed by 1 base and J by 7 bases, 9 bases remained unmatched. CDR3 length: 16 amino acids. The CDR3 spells CASSQGTGTGEATQYF. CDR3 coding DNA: TGCGCCAGCAGCCAAGGTACCGGGACAGGGGAGGCGACCCAGTACTTC.

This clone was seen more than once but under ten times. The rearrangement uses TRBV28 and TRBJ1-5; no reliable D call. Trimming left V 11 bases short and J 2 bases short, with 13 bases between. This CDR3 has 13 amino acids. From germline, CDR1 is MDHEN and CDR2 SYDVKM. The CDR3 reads CAAQWRGNQPQHF. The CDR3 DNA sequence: TGTGCCGCCCAATGGCGGGGCAATCAGCCCCAGCATTTT.

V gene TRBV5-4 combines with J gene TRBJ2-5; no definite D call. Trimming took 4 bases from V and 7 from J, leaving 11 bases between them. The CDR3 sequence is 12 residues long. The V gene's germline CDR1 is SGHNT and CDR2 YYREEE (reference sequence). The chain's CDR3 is CASSGEVGTQYF. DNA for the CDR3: TGTGCCAGCAGCGGAGAGGTCGGGACCCAGTACTTC.